This T cell receptor (beta chain) was identified during a study of glioma-infiltrating T cells after dendritic cell vaccination. Study-wide background: Monocyte-derived dendritic cells, cultured seven days with IL-4 and GM-CSF, were pulsed with autologous tumor lysate. General observations from the study: Higher pretreatment TIL content predicted longer progression-free time and survival.

The primer mix had 60 V beta and 13 J beta primers. Sequencing used immunoSEQ multiplex PCR; TCRdb keeps in-frame clones, though not all of them. The sample records roughly 96,000 clones, around three quarters being singletons. The J segment lost 7 bases and the V segment lost 7 bases, leaving 12 bases of the junction unmatched. Per the germline V gene, CDR1 is SNHLY and CDR2 is FYNNEI. CDR3 length: 15 amino acids. All glioblastoma patients lacked an isocitrate dehydrogenase mutation. In regard to this clone: The antigen is unknown.

The chain is built from TRBV2 and TRBJ2-5, with 10 bases aligning to TRBD2. The sample consisted of blood, taken before dendritic cell vaccination. This TCR came from a human donor with glioblastoma. The CDR3: CASNKAGGGGGTQYF. The CDR3, as DNA: TGTGCCAGCAATAAAGCGGGAGGGGGGGGCGGGACCCAGTACTTC.